This T cell receptor beta chain came from a study of cytomegalovirus exposure and HLA in healthy donors (dated by TCRdb to the late 2010s). For the study in its entirety: According to a later analysis, the approximately 120 validation repertoires were produced on the same platform as the approximately 690 repertoires of the first cohort. The study aimed to test whether cataloging public T cell receptors could reveal signatures of past pathogen exposure. In addition to the first cohort of hundreds of subjects, a separate validation cohort of under 150 different subjects was used. To predict cytomegalovirus infection status, the study brought together high-throughput TCR immunosequencing, statistical association of individual TCRs with disease status, and machine learning.

In regard to this clone: Its target antigen remains unknown. No base quality values were provided; no much bigger clone lies one nucleotide off.

Donors formed part of the validation cohort, which comprised some 120 subjects and was distinct from the first cohort of roughly 600 subjects. V ends up 1 base short and J 2 bases short, with an unmatched junction base count of 6. The CDR3 spans 17 residues, from the cysteine through the phenylalanine. Here the CDR3 DNA is all that survives: 51 bases in frame from base 1. CDR1 SGHTA and CDR2 FQGNSA were looked up in the germline V gene. The protocol used for the library was the immunoSEQ multiplex PCR assay. In the paper's pipeline: A statistical classification framework was built for diagnosing cytomegalovirus status from the catalog of TCR beta chain sequences. Here the immuneACCESS table is served through TCRdb, limited to in-frame sequences with V and J called. Missing clones are a known gap in these copies; in checked studies unresolved V genes cover under half, and the rest lacks a known reason. The V and J calls and clone size are taken from that table; D and trimming were inferred from the DNA. This sample comprises around 300,000 clones, roughly 88% of them detected only once. The ten largest clones capture about 0.86% of the sample.

Here is what the overall study found, with its caveats: A later analysis found that TCRs clustered in the first cohort also tended to co-occur in the roughly 120 validation repertoires, with just under 95% of cluster scores above 0. The authors suggested that the approach could potentially be extended to other disease states and immunological phenotypes. While some public TCRs were present in many individuals, most TCR sequences turned up only very rarely across donors. All 120 or so repertoires were used to score co-occurrence in the validation cohort in a later analysis, because that analysis had no HLA typing for the cohort. The classifier was reported to diagnose cytomegalovirus status with high specificity and sensitivity in both the original cohort and the validation cohort. Three of the identified cytomegalovirus-associated TCR beta chains were confirmed in vitro to be specific for cytomegalovirus antigens. The study gave a list of under 200 TCR beta chains associated with cytomegalovirus.

Sequenced material: PBMCs. The clonotype comes from a young woman in good health and CMV-seronegative. Recombination linked TRBV7-2 to TRBJ2-7, with 12 middle bases fitting TRBD2. The base sequence is TGTGCCAGCAGCTTAGTGACTAGCGGGGGAGGCGCCTACGAGCAGTACTTC. This gives the protein CASSLVTSGGGAYEQYF.